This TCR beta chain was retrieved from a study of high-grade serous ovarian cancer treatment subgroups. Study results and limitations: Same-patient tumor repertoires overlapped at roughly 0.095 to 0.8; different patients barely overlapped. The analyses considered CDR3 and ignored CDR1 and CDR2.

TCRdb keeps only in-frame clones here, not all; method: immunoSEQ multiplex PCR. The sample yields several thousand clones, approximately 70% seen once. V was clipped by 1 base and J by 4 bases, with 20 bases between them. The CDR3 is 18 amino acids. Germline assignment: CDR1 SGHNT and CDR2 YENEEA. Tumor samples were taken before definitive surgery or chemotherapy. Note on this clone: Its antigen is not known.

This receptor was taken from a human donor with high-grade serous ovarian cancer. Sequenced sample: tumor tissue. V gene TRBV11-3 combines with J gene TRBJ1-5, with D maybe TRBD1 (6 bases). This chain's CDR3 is CASSLVIVSGQLNQPQHF. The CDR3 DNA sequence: TGTGCCAGCAGCTTAGTTATCGTTTCAGGACAGCTAAATCAGCCCCAGCATTTT.